This TCR beta chain was obtained from a study of vaccination effects on CD4 cells after COVID-19. Study-level points and caveats: Relatively few convalescent patients took part in the study, which had no early post-infection timepoints.

The count of this clone is one. The antigen remains undetermined. Using immunoSEQ multiplex PCR, the repertoire was profiled, and TCRdb retains in-frame clones only, with some absent. The sample consists of around 79,000 clones, 60% to 85% of them appearing once. The CDR3 loop spans 17 amino acids. Trimming left V 1 base short and J 0 bases short, with 10 bases between. Germline V gene sequence: CDR1 LGHDT, CDR2 YNNKEL (reference sequence). Antigen-specific CD4+ T cells were expanded with viral peptide pools in the ViraFEST assay before sequencing. On roughly day 9 of culture, CD4+ T cells were separated out. Vaccine recipients, nucleocapsid antibody negative, had no prior SARS-CoV-2 infection.

The starting material was CD4+ T cells from PBMCs cultured with SARS-CoV-2 spike peptides, obtained before COVID-19 vaccination. The TCR was taken from a human donor who received a COVID-19 vaccine. V and J are TRBV3-1 (or the pseudogene TRBV3-2) and TRBJ1-6; D ambiguous. This CDR3 is CASSQAQYFSYNSPLHF. The CDR3 bases are TGTGCCAGCAGCCAAGCTCAGTACTTCTCCTATAATTCACCCCTCCACTTT.